The sequence of this T cell receptor (beta chain) was determined in a study of cytomegalovirus exposure and HLA in healthy donors. Study overall: In an earlier analysis, around 120 million unique TCR beta sequences were found from 150 million to 200 million T cells.

A multiplex PCR was run with 60 Vbeta primers and 13 Jbeta primers. Libraries were prepared by immunoSEQ multiplex PCR; TCRdb keeps only in-frame clonotypes and omits some of them. The sample lists tens of thousands of clones, approximately 70% occurring once. General study points: TCR beta V- and J-gene trimming, according to a later analysis, was linked to a missense DCLRE1C variant. The study put 150 to 200 TCR beta chains on its list as cytomegalovirus-associated. Most TCR sequences were seen very rarely across donors, but some public TCRs occurred in many.

Details on this clone: Its antigen is undetermined.

Trimming cost V 0 bases and J 6 bases, with 15 bases left between them. Germline V CDR1 and CDR2: SGHRS, YFSETQ. The CDR3 length is 15 residues. The sequence was obtained from a woman aged 50 to 60 in good health and CMV-seropositive. Sequenced sample: PBMCs. This chain links TRBV5-1 with TRBJ1-2; possibly TRBD1 for D (6 bases). Here the CDR3 reads CASSLGPLQGHGYTF. CDR3 DNA: TGCGCCAGCAGCTTGGGTCCTTTACAGGGCCATGGCTACACCTTC. Using reference TRBV5-1 and TRBJ1-2 for the parts outside the CDR3, the full variable domain is KAGVTQTPRYLIKTRGQQVTLSCSPISGHRSVSWYQQTPGQGLQFLFEYFSETQRNKGNFPGRFSGRQFSNSRSEMNVSTLELGDSALYLCASSLGPLQGHGYTFGSGTRLTVV.